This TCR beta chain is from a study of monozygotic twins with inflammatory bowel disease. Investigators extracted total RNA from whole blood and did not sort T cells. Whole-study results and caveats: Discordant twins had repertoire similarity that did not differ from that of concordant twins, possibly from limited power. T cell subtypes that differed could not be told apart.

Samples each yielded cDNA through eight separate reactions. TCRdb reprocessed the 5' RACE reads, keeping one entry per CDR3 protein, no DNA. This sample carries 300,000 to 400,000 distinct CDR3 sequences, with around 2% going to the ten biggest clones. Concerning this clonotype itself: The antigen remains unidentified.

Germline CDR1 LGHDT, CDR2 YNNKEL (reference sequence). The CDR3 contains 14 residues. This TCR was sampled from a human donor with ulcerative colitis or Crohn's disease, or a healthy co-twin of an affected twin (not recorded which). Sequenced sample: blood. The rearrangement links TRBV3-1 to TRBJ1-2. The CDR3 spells CASSQEGIDSTSTF.